A selection of T cell receptor beta chains follows, all from one sample in a study of siplizumab effects on memory and regulatory T cells. Only in-frame clones appear in the TCRdb table, and some are missing; sequencing was by immunoSEQ multiplex PCR. The sample has roughly 50,000 clones, about 90% seen once. The sample consisted of naive CD8+ T cells sorted from blood. The receptors stem from a human donor in good health. Each CDR3 is given with its conserved first and last residue. Each record gives: J gene, clone size, V gene, D gene, CDR3 DNA, CDR3 protein. A D gene is named only where the DNA matches it firmly. Not all rows give a size; the values are once, few, many and, for expanded clones, a class.

TRBJ2-7,-,TRBV29-1,TRBD2,TGCAGCGGACTAGCGGGACCCTACGAGCAGTACTTC,CSGLAGPYEQYF
TRBJ1-1,few,TRBV11-2,-,TGTGCCAGCAGCTTTTGGTTAGTTGGACTTAGCACTGAAGCTTTCTTT,CASSFWLVGLSTEAFF
TRBJ2-7,-,TRBV7-9,-,TGTGCCAGCAGCCGAATTGAGGGGGAATGGTTATACGAGCAGTACTTC,CASSRIEGEWLYEQYF
TRBJ1-1,-,TRBV7-9,-,TGTGCCAGCAGCTATGCAGGGGCCCGGGGCGAAGCTTTCTTT,CASSYAGARGEAFF
TRBJ2-1,-,TRBV6-5,-,TGTGCCAGCAGTTACTCGGCTAGCGAGTACAATGAGCAGTTCTTC,CASSYSASEYNEQFF
TRBJ2-2,-,TRBV5-1,-,TGCGCCAGCAGCTTGGTGGGCGGAACCTTCACCGGGGAGCTGTTTTTT,CASSLVGGTFTGELFF
TRBJ2-5,-,TRBV7-9,TRBD2,TGTGCCAGCAGCCAAGGACTAGCAGATAAGTACCAAGAGACCCAGTACTTC,CASSQGLADKYQETQYF
TRBJ2-7,-,TRBV5-4,-,TGTGCCAGCAGCTTGATCTCCGGGAGCCTTGTTTACGAGCAGTACTTC,CASSLISGSLVYEQYF
TRBJ2-1,-,TRBV16,-,TGTGCCAGCAGCCGGTCTGCGAGCGCATCCTACAATGAGCAGTTCTTC,CASSRSASASYNEQFF
TRBJ2-7,-,TRBV4-1,-,TGCGCCAGCAGCCAGGCTGGGGGTCCGGGCGAGCAGTACTTC,CASSQAGGPGEQYF
TRBJ1-5,-,TRBV27,-,TGTGCCAGCAGTCCAATGACAGCGGTGGATGGCAATCAGCCCCAGCATTTT,CASSPMTAVDGNQPQHF
TRBJ1-5,once,TRBV21-1,-,TGTGCCAGCAGCAAAACGTATGTGGCCCAGCATTTT,CASSKTYVAQHF
TRBJ2-1,-,TRBV15,-,TGTGCCACCAGCGGGGATAGCAATGAGCAGTTCTTC,CATSGDSNEQFF
TRBJ2-1,-,TRBV5-1,-,TGCGCCAGCAGCGCCTACAGGGTTACCTACAATGAGCAGTTCTTC,CASSAYRVTYNEQFF
TRBJ2-7,-,TRBV5-1,-,TGCGCCAGCAGGGATGCGGGATCTAAGGAGCAGTACTTC,CASRDAGSKEQYF
TRBJ1-5,-,TRBV28,-,TGTGCCAGCAGTAATCCCCGGGGGGATCAGCCCCAGCATTTT,CASSNPRGDQPQHF
TRBJ1-2,-,TRBV7-9,-,TGTGCCAGCAGCTTAGCAGGACACTATGGCTACACCTTC,CASSLAGHYGYTF
TRBJ1-5,-,TRBV4-1,-,TGCGCCAGCAGCCCCGGGGCCGGGATCAATCAGCCCCAGCATTTT,CASSPGAGINQPQHF
TRBJ2-3,once,TRBV9,-,TGTGCCAGCAGCGGCGCACGGGGGCCAGATACGCAGTATTTT,CASSGARGPDTQYF
TRBJ1-2,-,TRBV5-1,TRBD1,TGCGCCAGCAGCTTGGGGGACAGGATTTATGGCTACACCTTC,CASSLGDRIYGYTF
TRBJ2-1,-,TRBV7-9,TRBD1,TGTGCCAGCAGCACAAGACAGGGGAGCCCCTACAATGAGCAGTTCTTC,CASSTRQGSPYNEQFF
TRBJ1-2,once,TRBV6-5,TRBD1,TGTGCCAGCAGTTACTTACAGGGGGCGGCTAACTATGGCTACACCTTC,CASSYLQGAANYGYTF
TRBJ2-7,-,TRBV6-5,-,TGTGCCAGCAGTCCCTCCCGGGTCCCCTACGAGCAGTACTTC,CASSPSRVPYEQYF
TRBJ2-7,-,TRBV25-1,TRBD1,TGTGCCAGCAGTGCCTACTCGGGACAGGGCCACGAGCAGTACTTC,CASSAYSGQGHEQYF
TRBJ2-1,-,TRBV27,-,TGTGCCAGCAGTTCCCTGAGGGGGAGCCCGGTCAATGAGCAGTTCTTC,CASSSLRGSPVNEQFF
TRBJ2-1,-,TRBV7-6,-,TGTGCCAGCAGCTTAGAAAGTGGGGCCAGCTCCTACAATGAGCAGTTCTTC,CASSLESGASSYNEQFF
TRBJ2-1,once,TRBV10-3,TRBD2,TGTGCCATCAGTGTCAGCGGGAGCTACAATGAGCAGTTCTTC,CAISVSGSYNEQFF
TRBJ1-1,-,TRBV6-4,TRBD1,TGTGCCAGCAGTTTCGTAGGGGGCGAGAACACTGAAGCTTTCTTT,CASSFVGGENTEAFF
TRBJ1-1,-,TRBV6-5,-,TGTGCCAGCAGTCCCCAGGGAGCGAACACTGAAGCTTTCTTT,CASSPQGANTEAFF
TRBJ2-7,-,TRBV4-1,-,TGCGCCAGCAGCCAAGATTCTGCCGGCAGGGACTACGAGCAGTACTTC,CASSQDSAGRDYEQYF
TRBJ2-1,-,TRBV7-9,-,TGTGCCAGCAGCTTAGACGGGACCCCTCACAATGAGCAGTTCTTC,CASSLDGTPHNEQFF
TRBJ2-7,-,TRBV19,-,TGTGCCAGCGATGCAGGTGAAGGGTCCTACGAGCAGTACTTC,CASDAGEGSYEQYF
TRBJ2-7,once,TRBV11-1,-,TGTGCCAGCAGCGTCGGGTCCGACTCCCCCTACGAGCAGTACTTC,CASSVGSDSPYEQYF
TRBJ1-1,-,TRBV5-4,TRBD1,TGTGCCAGCAGCTCGGGACAGGGCGCTGAAGCTTTCTTT,CASSSGQGAEAFF
TRBJ1-2,-,TRBV4-1,-,TGCGCCAGCAGCCAAGGCCCGGGTGGCTACACCTTC,CASSQGPGGYTF
TRBJ1-3,-,TRBV29-1,-,TGCAGCACATCTGGGACGGGGAACACCATATATTTT,CSTSGTGNTIYF
TRBJ1-1,-,TRBV7-9,TRBD1,TGTGCCAGCAGCTTAGGATGGACAGGGAGGGCTGAAGCTTTCTTT,CASSLGWTGRAEAFF
TRBJ2-5,-,TRBV27,-,TGTGCCAGCAGTTTAGGAGGTTGGGAGACCCAGTACTTC,CASSLGGWETQYF
TRBJ2-3,-,TRBV10-1,-,TGCGCCAGCAGTGAGTCGAGGAGGGGTGCAGATACGCAGTATTTT,CASSESRRGADTQYF
TRBJ1-4,-,TRBV7-8,-,TGTGCCAGCAGCCCGGGGGGCCCCTTCCCAACTAATGAAAAACTGTTTTTT,CASSPGGPFPTNEKLFF
TRBJ1-1,-,TRBV27,-,TGTGCCAGCAGTCTGACAGGAATGAACACTGAAGCTTTCTTT,CASSLTGMNTEAFF
TRBJ2-7,once,TRBV27,-,TGTGCCAGCAGTTTAGAGGGGGGCTACGAGCAGTACTTC,CASSLEGGYEQYF
TRBJ2-1,-,TRBV4-2,-,TGTGCCAGCTCATCAACGAGCGTAAATGAGCAGTTCTTC,CASSSTSVNEQFF
TRBJ2-1,-,TRBV6-5,-,TGTGCCAGCAACGCCTTTTCCTCCTACAATGAGCAGTTCTTC,CASNAFSSYNEQFF
TRBJ1-2,-,TRBV30,-,TGTGCCTTTCAATCGGGAGGCTACACCTTC,CAFQSGGYTF
TRBJ2-1,-,TRBV29-1,-,TGCAGCGATAGCGGTAGCTCCTACAATGAGCAGTTCTTC,CSDSGSSYNEQFF
TRBJ2-7,-,TRBV11-2,TRBD2,TGTGCCAGCAGCTGGACTAGCGGATCCTACGAGCAGTACTTC,CASSWTSGSYEQYF
TRBJ2-1,-,TRBV10-2,-,TGCGCCAGCAGAAGCGGGTTTTACAATGAGCAGTTCTTC,CASRSGFYNEQFF
TRBJ1-1,-,TRBV4-1,TRBD1,TGCGCCAGCAGCCAAGAGAGTAGACAGGGTTGGGGGGGCACTGAAGCTTTCTTT,CASSQESRQGWGGTEAFF
TRBJ2-7,-,TRBV7-9,-,TGTGCCAGCAGCGAGTACAGCGGGTCTTTTTCCTACGAGCAGTACTTC,CASSEYSGSFSYEQYF
TRBJ2-3,-,TRBV5-4,-,TGTGCCAGCGGGGCCGCCACTCTTCAAGGCACAGATACGCAGTATTTT,CASGAATLQGTDTQYF
TRBJ1-3,-,TRBV5-5,-,TGTGCCAGCGCATCTAGGGCAGGACTCCTTTACGGAAACACCATATATTTT,CASASRAGLLYGNTIYF
TRBJ2-1,-,TRBV5-8,-,TGTGCCAGCAGCTTAGAGACTAGTTCATGGGATGAGCAGTTCTTC,CASSLETSSWDEQFF
TRBJ1-2,-,TRBV6-5,-,TGTGCCAGCAGTTACCTCGAAGGACACTATGGCTACACCTTC,CASSYLEGHYGYTF
TRBJ2-7,-,TRBV7-8,TRBD1,TGTGCCAGCAGCTGGGACAGGGGATCCGAGCAGTACTTC,CASSWDRGSEQYF
TRBJ1-6,-,TRBV30,-,TGTGCCTGGGATGGGGGCCTCTATAATTCACCCCTCCACTTT,CAWDGGLYNSPLHF
TRBJ2-3,once,TRBV5-5,-,TGTGCCAGCAGCCGGTTGATTTTCAGCACAGATACGCAGTATTTT,CASSRLIFSTDTQYF